The T cell receptor (beta chain) under discussion was sequenced for a study of T-cell reconstitution after alpha-beta-depleted transplantation in children. This clonotype was seen repeatedly, ten times or more. Unique molecular identifiers were used in preparing the TCRbeta library. TCRdb used MiXCR to reprocess the PCR reads, holding one entry per CDR3 protein. The sample records approximately 85,000 distinct CDR3 sequences, 11% to 15% being singletons. V was clipped by 5 bases and J by 6 bases; unmatched bases: 1. The CDR3 length is 11 residues. From germline, CDR1 is SGDLS and CDR2 YYNGEE. The rearrangement joins TRBV9 to TRBJ1-2, with 7 nucleotides matching TRBD1. The starting material was PBMCs, mostly from graft donor cells, obtained 180 days after TCRalphabeta/CD19-depleted stem cell transplant. The origin of this receptor is a male patient aged 2-15 years who had a stem cell transplant for acute lymphoblastic leukemia, so the T cells may come from the graft donor. CDR3: CASRDRDGYTF. In DNA form, the CDR3 reads TGTGCCAGCAGAGACAGGGATGGCTACACCTTC.